This TCR beta chain was profiled in a study of T cell repertoires in cytomegalovirus infection (dated by TCRdb to 2018 to 2020). Some background on the complete study: Alongside well-studied HLA-B-restricted epitopes, the peptide stimulations were aimed at recently identified HLA-C-restricted CMV epitopes, whose presentation resists viral immunomodulation. The HLA type of each donor mattered for the analysis, because public TCR beta signatures pointed to carriage of CMV infection along with the matching HLA type.

What the study reported, not specific to this receptor: The ex vivo response was dominated by HLA-C-restricted CMV-specific TCR beta clonotypes, which also provided the single most frequent clonotype in two of eight donors. Cumulative frequency of public TCR beta family members discriminated carriers of CMV infection plus the relevant HLA type in this cohort and an independent approximately 360-donor cohort.

The sample's treatment or condition label, in plain terms: in vitro stimulation with specific CMV peptide epitopes to enrich CMV-specific T cells. According to the germline V gene, CDR1 reads SGHTA and CDR2 reads FQGNSA. The CDR3 holds 14 amino acids from the cysteine to the phenylalanine. Only the CDR3 DNA is retained, 42 bases long and in frame from the first base. The V end loses 2 bases and the J end loses 7 bases, and a stretch of 12 bases separates them. About this clonotype itself: Its antigen is currently not known. Per-nucleotide qualities are absent, and no much larger clonotype sits a single base away.

The reads were generated on an Illumina HiSeq 1500. The public reads were reanalyzed by TCRdb: fastp trimming at Q25, MiXCR alignment, in-frame beta chains only. For every CDR3 protein sequence, its rows merge into one entry that carries the most common genes and DNA. The sample profile shows around 300,000 distinct CDR3 sequences; 20% to 30% of them were found once. The ten largest clones add up to 13% of the sample. The chain is made from TRBV7-2 and TRBJ1-5, with no confidently assigned D gene. This sample comprised cultured PBMCs, obtained from culture after CMV antigen stimulation. The TCR sequence derives from a human donor in good health (CMV status not recorded). Some clones in this sample may be carry-over from other donors' samples. The CDR3: CASSLIGNEQPQHF. The DNA is TGTGCCAGCAGCTTAATCGGAAACGAGCAGCCCCAGCATTTT.